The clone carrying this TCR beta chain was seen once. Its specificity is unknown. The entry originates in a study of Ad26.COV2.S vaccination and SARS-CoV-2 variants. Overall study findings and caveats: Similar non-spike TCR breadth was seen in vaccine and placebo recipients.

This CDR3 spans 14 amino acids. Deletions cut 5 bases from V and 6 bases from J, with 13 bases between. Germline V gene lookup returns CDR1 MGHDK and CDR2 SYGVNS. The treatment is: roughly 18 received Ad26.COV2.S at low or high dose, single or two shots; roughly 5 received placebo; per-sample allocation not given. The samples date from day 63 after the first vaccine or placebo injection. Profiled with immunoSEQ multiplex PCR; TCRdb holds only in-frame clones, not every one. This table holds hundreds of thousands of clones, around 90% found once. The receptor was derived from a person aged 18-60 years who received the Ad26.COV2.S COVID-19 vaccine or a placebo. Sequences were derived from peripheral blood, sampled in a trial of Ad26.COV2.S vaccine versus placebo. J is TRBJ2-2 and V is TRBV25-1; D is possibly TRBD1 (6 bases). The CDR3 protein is CASSIFRGSGELFF. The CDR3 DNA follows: TGTGCCAGCAGTATTTTTAGGGGGTCCGGGGAGCTGTTTTTT.